A single sample is the source of the 21 T cell receptor beta chains below, sequenced in a study of blood T cells in healthy people across ages. With a J-beta primer mix and a sample-barcoded 5' primer, a second PCR ran 7 to 11 cycles. Each CDR3 protein is one row after TCRdb ran MiXCR on the 5' RACE reads. The sample holds 730,000 or so distinct CDR3 sequences, roughly 43% seen once. The sequencing input was blood. Receptor source: a woman aged 60 to 75 in good health.

The table lists this clonotype with many counts. This chain links TRBV27 with TRBJ1-1, with D possibly being TRBD1 (5 bases). The V gene lost 6 bases and the J gene lost 5 bases, with 16 bases spanning the gap. CDR1 and CDR2 (germline): MNHEY, SMNVEV (reference sequence). The CDR3 loop spans 14 amino acids. The CDR3 region has the DNA TGTGCCAGCAGCCGGGACGGAAGTTATACTGAAGCTTTCTTT. Its protein is CASSRDGSYTEAFF.

The rearrangement joins TRBV7-3 to TRBJ2-7; D may be TRBD2 (6 bases). The CDR3 covers 14 residues. Germline V gives CDR1 SGHTA, CDR2 FQGTGA. V lost 5 bases to trimming and J lost 6 bases, with 17 bases between them. CDR3 in DNA: TGTGCCAGCAGCCCCGGGGGACCATGGGGCGAGCAGTACTTC. This codes for CASSPGGPWGEQYF.

This clonotype was seen many times. This chain uses TRBV24-1 with TRBJ2-1; D remains ambiguous. V was shortened by 7 bases and J by 5 bases, with 14 bases between the two germline ends. Germline CDR1 is KGHDR and CDR2 is SFDVKD. This CDR3 contains 14 residues. CDR3 nucleotides: TGTGCCACCAGCTCCGGGTCTTACAACAATGAGCAGTTCTTC. It is translated as CATSSGSYNNEQFF.

The genes are TRBV20-1 and TRBJ2-7; unclear D gene. The CDR3 is 12 amino acids. Germline CDR1 reads DFQATT; CDR2 reads SNEGSKA (reference sequence). Between the trimmed V and J ends, which lost 6 bases and 2 bases, there was a span of 11 bases. DNA for the CDR3: TGCAGTGCCCCCAACCTAGCCTACGAGCAGTACTTC. This codes for CSAPNLAYEQYF.

The J gene is TRBJ2-5, the V gene TRBV28; TRBD2 matches at 9 bases. TRBJ2-7 explains the end of the DNA better; the J call may be wrong. CDR1 is MDHEN, CDR2 SYDVKM, per germline. The length of the CDR3 is 16 residues. CDR3 nucleotide sequence: TGTGCCAGCAGTTTATTCGGCGGGAGGGCCCCCCACGAGCAGTACTTC. It encodes CASSLFGGRAPHEQYF.

This chain joins TRBV4-1 and TRBJ1-4; 7 positions match TRBD1. CDR1 and CDR2 from the germline V gene are MGHRA and YSYEKL. The CDR3 runs 15 residues. V lost 4 bases and J lost 0; bases outside the gene matches: 2. The CDR3 DNA is TGCGCCAGCAGCCCAGGGACAGCAACTAATGAAAAACTGTTTTTT. This codes for CASSPGTATNEKLFF.

CDR3 nucleotides: TGTGCCAGCAGTGAAAGGCCAGGGAGCTCCTACAATGAGCAGTTCTTC. It specifies CASSERPGSSYNEQFF. This chain connects TRBV6-1 to TRBJ2-1; D possibly uses TRBD1 or TRBD2 (5 bases each). In germline, CDR1 is MNHNS, CDR2 SASEGT. The V gene lost 2 bases and the J gene lost 0 bases, with 11 bases spanning the gap. CDR3 length equals 16 residues.

V gene TRBV5-1 combines with J gene TRBJ2-7; TRBD2 aligns across 7 bases. Germline V CDR1 and CDR2: SGHRS, YFSETQ. Trimming at V came to 4 bases and at J to 0 bases, leaving 7 bases not matched to a gene. The CDR3 extends over 15 amino acids. The CDR3: CASSGGEQHSYEQYF. The CDR3 DNA reads TGCGCCAGCAGCGGGGGGGAACAGCACTCCTACGAGCAGTACTTC.

This clonotype has a single count. The chain employs TRBV3-1 and TRBJ2-3; tentatively, D is TRBD1 or TRBD2 (5 bases each). The CDR3 totals 16 residues. Germline CDR1 reads LGHDT; CDR2 reads YNNKEL (reference sequence). The V and J ends lost 4 bases and 1 base respectively, with 15 bases between them. The CDR3 DNA follows: TGTGCCAGCAGCCTCCGCCGGGGCGGTGGCACAGATACGCAGTATTTT. Encoded protein: CASSLRRGGGTDTQYF.

This clonotype was observed a single time. This chain joins TRBV12-3 or TRBV12-4 and TRBJ2-1; the D gene could be TRBD1 or TRBD2 (5 bases each). V lost 9 bases, J lost 1 base, and 13 bases lay in between. The CDR3 is 14 amino acids. The CDR3 region is CASNQGESYNEQFF. The CDR3 nucleotides are TGTGCCAGTAATCAGGGAGAATCCTACAATGAGCAGTTCTTC.

The chain is built from TRBV29-1 and TRBJ2-2, with 10 bases aligning to TRBD2. Germline V gene data show CDR1 as SQVTM and CDR2 as ANQGSEA. This CDR3 is built from 15 residues. Trimming cost V 4 bases and J 9 bases; bases outside gene matches: 11. CDR3 sequence reads: CSVAHSSGSTRELFF. The CDR3 region has the DNA TGCAGCGTTGCCCACTCTAGCGGGAGTACCAGGGAGCTGTTTTTT.

This clonotype showed up many times. The genes are TRBV29-1 and TRBJ2-5; 7 nucleotides line up with TRBD2. The CDR3 is made up of 16 amino acids. After removal of 4 bases from V and 2 bases from J, the junction contained 13 bases not matched to a gene. The germline CDR1 and CDR2 sequences are SQVTM and ANQGSEA. The CDR3 DNA follows: TGCAGCGTTGTCCCATGGGGGGGGGTTAATCAAGAGACCCAGTACTTC. Its protein product is CSVVPWGGVNQETQYF.

V gene TRBV14 combines with J gene TRBJ1-5; D gene unclear. Germline V lookup: CDR1 SGHDN, CDR2 FVKESK. The ends were cut back, 4 bases at V and 7 bases at J, with 11 bases in the middle. CDR3 length: 13 amino acids. In DNA, the CDR3 is TGTGCCAGCAGCCCTATGGACGGCCAGCCCCAGCATTTT. Its translation is CASSPMDGQPQHF.

The J gene is TRBJ2-1, the V gene TRBV7-9; TRBD2 agrees at 10 bases. V shed 0 bases, J shed 10 bases, and the junction held 6 bases outside the gene matches. There are 15 residues in the CDR3. Germline CDR1 SEHNR, CDR2 FQNEAQ (reference sequence). The CDR3 protein is CASSLALAGAGEQFF. CDR3 sequence (DNA): TGTGCCAGCAGCTTAGCCCTAGCGGGAGCTGGCGAGCAGTTCTTC.

The genes are TRBV20-1 and TRBJ2-3, with TRBD2 matching 14 bases. The V segment lost 4 bases and the J segment 6 bases; nucleotides outside the gene matches: 6. Germline V gives CDR1 DFQATT, CDR2 SNEGSKA (reference sequence). This CDR3 contains 15 residues. Written as DNA, the CDR3 is TGCAGTGCTATCAGACTAGCGGGGGGGCTTGATACGCAGTATTTT. This encodes CSAIRLAGGLDTQYF.

The chain has TRBV9 and TRBJ2-2, with D perhaps matching TRBD1 or TRBD2 (5 bases each). CDR3 length: 16 residues. Per the germline V gene, CDR1 is SGDLS and CDR2 is YYNGEE. Trimming stripped 0 bases from V and 0 bases from J, with 9 bases between. The CDR3 protein is CASSVAGTSNTGELFF. CDR3 sequence (DNA): TGTGCCAGCAGCGTAGCTGGGACCTCGAACACCGGGGAGCTGTTTTTT.

The chain carries TRBV2 and TRBJ2-7; TRBD1 aligns across 9 bases. The CDR3 is 16 amino acids. Trimming cost V 2 bases and J 5 bases; bases outside gene matches: 10. Germline V gene sequence: CDR1 SNHLY, CDR2 FYNNEI. Here the CDR3 DNA reads TGTGCCAGCAGTGAAAGCCTCCCGGGACAGGGCGACGAGCAGTACTTC. Encoded protein: CASSESLPGQGDEQYF. Based on the CDR3 plus reference TRBV2 and TRBJ2-7, the full variable domain is EPEVTQTPSHQVTQMGQEVILRCVPISNHLYFYWYRQILGQKVEFLVSFYNNEISEKSEIFDDQFSVERPDGSNFTLKIRSTKLEDSAMYFCASSESLPGQGDEQYFGPGTRLTVT.

The rearrangement uses TRBV7-2 and TRBJ2-7; 9 bases match TRBD2. CDR3 length: 15 residues. Trimming cost V 3 bases and J 1 base; bases outside gene matches: 4. The germline V gene encodes CDR1 SGHTA and CDR2 FQGNSA. CDR3 amino acids: CASSLSGRLSYEQYF. Written as DNA, the CDR3 is TGTGCCAGCAGCTTGAGCGGGAGGTTATCCTACGAGCAGTACTTC.

This clonotype was picked up a small number of times. The chain links TRBV28 to TRBJ2-5, with D possibly called TRBD1 or TRBD2 (6 bases each). The CDR3 runs to 15 residues. Germline V lookup: CDR1 MDHEN, CDR2 SYDVKM. V lost 7 bases to trimming and J lost 3 bases, with 18 bases between them. For the CDR3, the DNA is TGTGCCAGCATAGGCGGGGAGTACAGGGAAGAGACCCAGTACTTC. Amino acids: CASIGGEYREETQYF.

This chain uses TRBV12-3 or TRBV12-4 with TRBJ1-1, with no clear D. Trimming stripped 5 bases from V and 0 bases from J, with 7 bases between. The CDR3 is made up of 13 amino acids. The CDR3 loop reads CASSATLNTEAFF. CDR3 coding DNA: TGTGCCAGCAGTGCTACACTGAACACTGAAGCTTTCTTT.

The genes are TRBV20-1 and TRBJ2-5; TRBD2 aligns across 9 bases. The J call may be faulty, since TRBJ2-7 better matches the DNA end. Germline V lookup: CDR1 DFQATT, CDR2 SNEGSKA (reference sequence). The CDR3 has 13 residues. CDR3 nucleotides: TGCAGTGCTAGCCTAGCGGGAACCTACGAGCAGTACTTC. It translates to CSASLAGTYEQYF.